The clone carrying this TCR beta chain has just a few counts. What it recognizes is unknown. The junction departs from the called germline gene at one end, perhaps through a read error. This specimen belongs to a study of tumor and adjacent non-tumor tissue in lung cancer. Study-level information: On average, productive TCRbeta reads reached roughly 3.9 million per sample.

Whole-study results and caveats: Top 100 clones took a larger repertoire share in normal lung. Significantly higher TCR diversity was found in tumor than normal lung.

The template was RNA from unsorted bulk tissue. The library came from three nested PCR rounds adapted from ARM-PCR protocols. TCRdb fed the multiplex PCR reads into MiXCR, producing one record per CDR3 protein. This table holds 78,000 or so distinct CDR3 sequences, roughly 76% found once. Germline CDR1 and CDR2: MDHEN and SYDVKM. The CDR3 spans 11 residues. V and J are TRBV28 and TRBJ2-2; TRBD2 is a possible D gene (5 bases). The material sequenced was lung tumor tissue. This receptor was identified in a woman aged 45-65 years with non-small cell lung cancer. The CDR3 DNA sequence: TGTGCCATCGGGTACATCGGGGAGCTGTTTTTC. Protein sequence: CAIGYIGELFF.